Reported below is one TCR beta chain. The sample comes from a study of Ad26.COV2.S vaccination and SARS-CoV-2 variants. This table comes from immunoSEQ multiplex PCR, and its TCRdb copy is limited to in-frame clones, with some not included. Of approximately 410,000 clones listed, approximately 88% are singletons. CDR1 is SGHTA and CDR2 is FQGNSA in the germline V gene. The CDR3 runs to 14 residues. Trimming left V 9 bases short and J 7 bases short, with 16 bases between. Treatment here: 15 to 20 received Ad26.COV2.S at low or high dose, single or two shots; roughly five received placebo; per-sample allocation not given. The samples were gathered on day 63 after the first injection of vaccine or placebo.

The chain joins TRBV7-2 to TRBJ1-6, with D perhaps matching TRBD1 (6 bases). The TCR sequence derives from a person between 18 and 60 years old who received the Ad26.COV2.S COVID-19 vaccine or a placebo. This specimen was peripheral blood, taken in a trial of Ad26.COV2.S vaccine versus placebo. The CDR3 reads CASDPGHRNSPLHF. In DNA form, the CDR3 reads TGTGCCAGTGACCCGGGACATAGGAATTCACCCCTCCACTTT.